These 13 T cell receptor beta chains were all obtained from the same sample, sequenced in a study of blood T cells in healthy people across ages. Primers used in a second PCR of about 7 to 12 cycles were a sample-barcoded 5' primer and a J-beta primer mix. TCRdb independently ran MiXCR on the 5' RACE reads; one entry per CDR3 protein. This sample has about 680,000 distinct CDR3 sequences, with around half found just once. The sequencing sample was made of blood. The source is a woman between 55 and 75 years old in good health.

This clonotype came up a few times. The chain joins TRBV6-5 to TRBJ1-2; D may be TRBD1 (6 bases). V lost 6 bases to trimming and J lost 3 bases, with 14 bases between them. CDR3 size: 14 residues. CDR1 is MNHEY, CDR2 SVGAGI, per germline. The CDR3 nucleotides read TGTGCCAGCAGGAAGGACAGTTGGGACTATGGCTACACCTTC. Protein sequence: CASRKDSWDYGYTF.

This clonotype came up a few times. The chain links TRBV28 to TRBJ2-5; D gene ambiguous. Germline CDR1 is MDHEN and CDR2 is SYDVKM. V was trimmed by 3 bases and J by 4 bases, leaving 12 bases between them. The CDR3 extends over 14 amino acids. The CDR3 sequence is CASSLPRPRETQYF. CDR3 DNA: TGTGCCAGCAGTTTGCCCCGGCCACGAGAGACCCAGTACTTC.

In its sample, this clonotype was seen a few times. The chain uses TRBV14 and TRBJ2-3; 10 bases are shared with TRBD2. V dropped 1 base and J dropped 0; count of bases not matched to a gene: 1. The germline CDR1 and CDR2 sequences are SGHDN and FVKESK. CDR3 length: 16 residues. CDR3 in amino acids: CASSQGTSGSTDTQYF. The CDR3 DNA sequence: TGTGCCAGCAGCCAAGGGACTAGCGGCAGCACAGATACGCAGTATTTT.

This clonotype has a handful of counts. This rearrangement joins TRBV29-1 to TRBJ2-6; D not resolved. The V gene's germline CDR1 is SQVTM and CDR2 ANQGSEA. The V and J ends lost 6 bases and 0 bases respectively, with 6 bases between them. This CDR3 has 13 amino acids. CDR3 protein: CSVINSGANVLTF. The DNA of the CDR3 is TGCAGCGTGATCAACTCTGGGGCCAACGTCCTGACTTTC. The complete variable domain, with remaining parts taken from reference TRBV29-1 and TRBJ2-6, reads SAVISQKPSRDICQRGTSLTIQCQVDSQVTMMFWYRQQPGQSLTLIATANQGSEATYESGFVIDKFPISRPNLTFSTLTVSNMSPEDSSIYLCSVINSGANVLTFGAGSRLTVL.

This chain joins TRBV4-2 and TRBJ2-3; D is uncertain. The CDR3 spans 14 residues. The germline gives CDR1 LGHNA, CDR2 YNFKEQ. The V gene lost 3 bases and the J gene lost 0 bases, with 7 bases spanning the gap. CDR3 sequence reads: CASSQPPSTDTQYF. The CDR3 DNA sequence: TGTGCCAGCAGCCAGCCTCCTAGCACAGATACGCAGTATTTT.

This clonotype has just a few counts. The rearrangement uses TRBV9 and TRBJ2-1, with 10 bases aligning to TRBD2. Trimming took 4 bases from V and 4 from J; bases not matched to a gene: 5. Germline loops: CDR1 SGDLS, CDR2 YYNGEE. The CDR3 covers 15 residues. CDR3 residues: CASSLPSGSYNEQFF. The CDR3 coding sequence is TGTGCCAGCAGCCTCCCTAGCGGGAGTTACAATGAGCAGTTCTTC.

This clonotype was counted only a few times. The rearrangement uses TRBV7-9 and TRBJ2-7; TRBD2 matches at 7 bases. Unmatched junction bases numbered 6, after V lost 1 base and J lost 0 bases. There are 16 residues in the CDR3. Germline CDR1 is SEHNR and CDR2 is FQNEAQ (reference sequence). The CDR3 sequence is CASSLGGGRSSYEQYF. DNA of the CDR3: TGTGCCAGCAGCTTAGGGGGGGGACGAAGCTCCTACGAGCAGTACTTC.

Turning to this clonotype: At one boundary the junction diverges from the germline segment, which might be a read error. V gene TRBV12-3 or TRBV12-4 combines with J gene TRBJ2-3, with 7 bases matching TRBD2. This CDR3 has 14 amino acids. DNA for the CDR3: TGTGCCAGCCTGGAATCGGGAGGCACAGATACACAGTATTTT. It translates to CASLESGGTDTQYF.

The genes are TRBV6-5 and TRBJ2-1, with 12 positions matching TRBD2. Germline V gives CDR1 MNHEY, CDR2 SVGAGI. V lost 6 bases, J lost 6 bases, and 9 bases stayed unmatched. CDR3 length equals 16 residues. CDR3: CASSRTLAGGSNEQFF. The CDR3 bases are TGTGCCAGCAGCCGAACCCTAGCGGGAGGGTCCAATGAGCAGTTCTTC.

This clonotype was counted only a few times. This rearrangement joins TRBV7-2 to TRBJ2-1; no clear D. CDR1 is SGHTA, CDR2 FQGNSA, per germline. V dropped 5 bases and J dropped 2 bases, with 13 bases sitting between them. The CDR3 length is 15 residues. In nucleotides, the CDR3 is TGTGCCAGCAGCCAAGCAGTGGGAACCTACAATGAGCAGTTCTTC. It yields the protein CASSQAVGTYNEQFF.

This sequence joins TRBV5-1 and TRBJ2-7; 11 positions match TRBD1. Germline CDR1 and CDR2: SGHRS and YFSETQ. Trimming removed 3 bases from V and 3 bases from J; junction bases left unmatched: 11. The CDR3 loop spans 17 amino acids. CDR3 residues: CASSWGGRDRGFYEQYF. CDR3 sequence (DNA): TGCGCCAGCAGCTGGGGGGGCCGGGACAGGGGGTTCTACGAGCAGTACTTC.

On this clonotype: A read error may be the cause here, since a much bigger clone is one base away. The rearrangement links TRBV7-9 to TRBJ2-6; D is unresolved. V dropped 8 bases and J dropped 0 bases, with 14 bases sitting between them. The CDR3 totals 16 residues. From germline, CDR1 is SEHNR and CDR2 FQNEAQ (reference sequence). CDR3 sequence: CASGSLQNSGANVLTF. The CDR3 bases are TGTGCCAGCGGCTCCCTCCAAAACTCTGGGGCCAACGTCCTGACTTTC.

This clonotype was counted a few times. V is TRBV7-9 and J is TRBJ2-1; no reliable D call. CDR3 size: 17 residues. CDR1 and CDR2 from the germline V gene are SEHNR and FQNEAQ (reference sequence). The V end lost 3 bases, the J end lost 0 bases, and 15 bases lay between the germline ends. Here the CDR3 DNA reads TGTGCCAGCAGCTTTGGCAAGACTTTTAGCTCCTACAATGAGCAGTTCTTC. This sequence encodes CASSFGKTFSSYNEQFF. Full variable domain (remainder filled in from reference TRBV7-9 and TRBJ2-1): DTGVSQNPRHKITKRGQNVTFRCDPISEHNRLYWYRQTLGQGPEFLTYFQNEAQLEKSRLLSDRFSAERPKGSFSTLEIQRTEQGDSAMYLCASSFGKTFSSYNEQFFGPGTRLTVL.